This T cell receptor beta chain was found in a study of T cell repertoires in cytomegalovirus infection. Study conclusions and caveats: HLA-C-restricted TCR beta clonotypes specific for CMV led the ex vivo response.

Points on this clonotype: Its antigen is not identified. A read error may produce the germline difference seen at one junction end.

This CDR3 is 16 amino acids long. CDR1 and CDR2 (germline): MGHRA, YSYEKL. TCRdb fed the reads into MiXCR, producing one record per CDR3 protein. The repertoire holds approximately 700,000 distinct CDR3 sequences, 35% to 45% seen once, with around 2.8% in the top ten. The receptor's source is a human donor in good health (CMV status not recorded). Some clones in this sample may be carry-over from other donors' samples. V usage is TRBV4-1 and J usage is TRBJ2-1, with 7 bases that match TRBD2. Sequencing was done on a sample of PBMCs. The CDR3 DNA sequence: TGTGCCAGCAGCCAAGAGTGGGGGGGGGTCTACAATGAGCAGTTCTTC. Encoded protein: CASSQEWGGVYNEQFF.